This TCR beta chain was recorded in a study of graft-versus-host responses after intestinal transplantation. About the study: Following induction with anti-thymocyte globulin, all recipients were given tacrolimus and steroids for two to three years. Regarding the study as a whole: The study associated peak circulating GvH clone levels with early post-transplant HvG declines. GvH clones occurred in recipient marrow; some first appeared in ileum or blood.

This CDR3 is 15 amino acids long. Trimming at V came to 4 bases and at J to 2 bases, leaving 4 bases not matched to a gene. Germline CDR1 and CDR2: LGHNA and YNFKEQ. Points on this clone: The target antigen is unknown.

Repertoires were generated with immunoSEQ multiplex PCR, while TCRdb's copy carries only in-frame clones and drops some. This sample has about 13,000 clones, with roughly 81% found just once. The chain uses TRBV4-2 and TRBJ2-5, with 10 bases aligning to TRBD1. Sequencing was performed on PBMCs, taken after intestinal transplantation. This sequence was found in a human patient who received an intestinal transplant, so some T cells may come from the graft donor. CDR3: CASSLTDRGQETQYF. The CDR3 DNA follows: TGTGCCAGCAGCCTTACGGACAGGGGGCAAGAGACCCAGTACTTC.